These 6 T cell receptor beta chains share one sample of origin, sequenced in a study of shared clonotypes between healthy human individuals. Libraries were prepared by immunoSEQ multiplex PCR; TCRdb keeps only in-frame clonotypes and omits some of them. The table shows about 330,000 clones, with roughly 84% occurring only once. Sequenced input: memory CD8+ T cells sorted from blood. Documented subset: CD45RO+ cells pooled with CCR7-negative TemRA cells. These receptor sequences come from a man younger than 35 in good health.

The chain carries TRBV27 and TRBJ2-7; no firm D call. Germline CDR1 reads MNHEY; CDR2 reads SMNVEV (reference sequence). The CDR3 consists of 13 residues. V was clipped by 2 bases and J by 3 bases, with 8 bases between them. The CDR3 is CASSLKQRYEQYF. The CDR3 nucleotides are TGTGCCAGCAGTTTAAAGCAACGCTACGAGCAGTACTTC.

The chain is built from TRBV28 and TRBJ2-1; 9 nucleotides line up with TRBD2. There are 15 residues in the CDR3. CDR1 MDHEN and CDR2 SYDVKM come from the germline V gene. V shed 3 bases and J 12 bases; nucleotides not matched to a gene: 12. The CDR3 nucleotides are TGTGCCAGCAGTTTCGGGACTAGCCGGCACGAGGGGCAGTTCTTC. Encoded protein: CASSFGTSRHEGQFF.

This clone is a singleton in its sample. The chain combines TRBV10-3 with TRBJ2-3; tentatively, D is TRBD1 or TRBD2 (5 bases each). The CDR3 spans 15 residues. The germline V gene encodes CDR1 ENHRY and CDR2 SYGVKD. Deletions cut 2 bases from V and 4 bases from J, with 13 bases between. CDR3 loop: CAISETGTAADTQYF. CDR3 nucleotide sequence: TGTGCCATCAGTGAGACCGGGACGGCTGCAGATACGCAGTATTTT.

This chain links TRBV29-1 with TRBJ2-5, with TRBD1 matching 9 bases. In germline, CDR1 is SQVTM, CDR2 ANQGSEA. The CDR3 covers 11 residues. V gave up 5 bases and J gave up 7 bases; unmatched junction bases: 2. The CDR3 DNA reads as TGCAGCGTTCGACAGGGGGGGACCCAGTACTTC. It codes for CSVRQGGTQYF.

V is TRBV18 and J is TRBJ2-7; D not certain. The germline V gene has CDR1 KGHSH and CDR2 LQKENI. Trimming took off 0 bases at V and 7 bases at J, with 10 bases between the two ends. The CDR3 sequence is 13 residues long. For the CDR3, the DNA is TGTGCCAGCTCACCACCGGAGTTTTGGGAGCAGTACTTC. Its protein is CASSPPEFWEQYF.

The V gene is TRBV7-9, the J gene TRBJ2-7; 8 nucleotides align to TRBD1. CDR3 length equals 14 residues. After removal of 5 bases from V and 2 bases from J, the junction contained 5 bases not matched to a gene. Per germline, CDR1 SEHNR and CDR2 FQNEAQ (reference sequence). CDR3 in DNA: TGTGCCAGCAGCCTTTGGGACAGGACCTACGAGCAGTACTTC. Its protein is CASSLWDRTYEQYF.